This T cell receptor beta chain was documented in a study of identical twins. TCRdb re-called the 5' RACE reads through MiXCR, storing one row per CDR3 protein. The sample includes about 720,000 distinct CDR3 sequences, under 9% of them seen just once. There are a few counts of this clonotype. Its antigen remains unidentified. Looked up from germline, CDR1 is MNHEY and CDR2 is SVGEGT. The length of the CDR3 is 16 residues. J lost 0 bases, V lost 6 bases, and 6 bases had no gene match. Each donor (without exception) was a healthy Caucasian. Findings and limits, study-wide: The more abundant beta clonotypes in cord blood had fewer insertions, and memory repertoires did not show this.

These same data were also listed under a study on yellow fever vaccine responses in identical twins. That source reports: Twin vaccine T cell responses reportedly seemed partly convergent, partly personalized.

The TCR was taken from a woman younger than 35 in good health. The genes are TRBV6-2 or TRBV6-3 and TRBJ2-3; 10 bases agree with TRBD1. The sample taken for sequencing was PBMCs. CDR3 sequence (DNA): TGTGCCAGCAGGCCTTCGGGACAGGGGAGCACAGATACGCAGTATTTT. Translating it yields CASRPSGQGSTDTQYF.